These 12 T cell receptor beta chains share one sample of origin, sequenced in a study of identical twins (dated by TCRdb to the mid-2010s). Receptor libraries were prepared by 5' RACE. Sequencing instrument: Illumina HiSeq 2000. TCRdb reanalyzed the raw reads on its own, using fastp at Q25 for trimming and MiXCR for clone calling, and kept in-frame beta chains. Every distinct CDR3 protein forms one entry, paired with its most common genes and DNA. A total of around 550,000 distinct CDR3 sequences appear in this sample, approximately 16% of them only once. Jointly, the top ten make up roughly 0.42% of the sample. The data also belong to a second study, concerning yellow fever vaccine responses in identical twins.

Specimen: CD4+ T cells sorted from blood. The receptor set was obtained from a young woman in good health.

The genes are TRBV12-3 or TRBV12-4 and TRBJ2-2; TRBD1 is a possible D gene (6 bases). This CDR3 spans 15 amino acids. Trimming shortened V by 3 bases and J by 2 bases, and 10 bases separated the two germline ends. The CDR3 DNA follows: TGTGCCAGCAGTTTGCACAGGGTCAACACCGGGGAGCTGTTTTTT. The encoded protein is CASSLHRVNTGELFF.

This clonotype was seen only a few times. The chain couples TRBV9 to TRBJ1-2; 10 nucleotides match TRBD1. The V segment lost 3 bases and the J segment 5 bases; nucleotides outside the gene matches: 16. The V gene's germline CDR1 is SGDLS and CDR2 YYNGEE. The CDR3 is 18 amino acids. CDR3 DNA sequence: TGTGCCAGCAGCGCTAGGACAGGGGGACCCGACGCCAAATATGGCTACACCTTC. Amino acids: CASSARTGGPDAKYGYTF.

A few counts support this clonotype. The rearrangement joins TRBV24-1 to TRBJ2-3, with D perhaps matching TRBD1 (7 bases). Germline V gene lookup returns CDR1 KGHDR and CDR2 SFDVKD. Between the trimmed V and J ends, which lost 3 bases and 1 base, there was a span of 13 bases. CDR3 length: 16 amino acids. This CDR3 is CATSDGGGWGTDTQYF. DNA of the CDR3: TGTGCCACCAGTGATGGAGGGGGCTGGGGCACAGATACGCAGTATTTT.

This clonotype was observed a handful of times. The chain recombines TRBV5-1 with TRBJ2-3; TRBD2 aligns across 9 bases. The CDR3 covers 16 residues. V was pared by 4 bases and J by 2 bases, with 8 bases of the junction left unmatched. Germline-derived CDR1 and CDR2 are SGHRS and YFSETQ. As DNA, the CDR3 is TGCGCCAGCAGCACAATAGCGGGAGCGCACACAGATACGCAGTATTTT. Protein product: CASSTIAGAHTDTQYF.

This clonotype was seen at least ten times. The chain joins TRBV5-1 to TRBJ2-2; D assignment may be TRBD1 or TRBD2 (5 bases each). CDR1 is SGHRS, CDR2 YFSETQ, per germline. CDR3 length equals 18 residues. The V end was cut by 6 bases, the J end by 5 bases, with 26 bases between. Here the CDR3 DNA reads TGCGCCAGCAACTTTTACGGGTCGGGGACGGTGGATACCGGGGAGCTGTTTTTT. Protein: CASNFYGSGTVDTGELFF.

V and J are TRBV6-1 and TRBJ2-3; 11 bases fit TRBD2. The CDR3 consists of 18 residues. Germline V gene data show CDR1 as MNHNS and CDR2 as SASEGT. V trimming: 6 bases; J trimming: 4 bases; junction bases outside the gene matches: 15. The CDR3 spells CASSQRSRLAGSSDTQYF. The CDR3 DNA follows: TGTGCCAGCAGCCAACGGAGCCGACTAGCGGGGAGTTCAGATACGCAGTATTTT.

The table lists this clonotype with a few counts. The chain is built from TRBV27 and TRBJ2-1; the D gene is possibly TRBD1 (6 bases). This CDR3 comprises 14 residues. CDR1 and CDR2 (germline): MNHEY, SMNVEV (reference sequence). The V and J ends lost 2 bases and 6 bases respectively, with 11 bases between them. CDR3 DNA: TGTGCCAGCAGTTTACAACAGGGTCCCAATGAGCAGTTCTTC. It codes for CASSLQQGPNEQFF.

This clonotype occurred a few times. This rearrangement joins TRBV12-3 or TRBV12-4 to TRBJ2-1, with TRBD2 matching over 7 bases. Trimming took 3 bases from V and 3 from J; bases not matched to a gene: 8. The CDR3 is made up of 16 amino acids. In DNA form, the CDR3 reads TGTGCCAGCAGTTTTCGAGGGCTAGCGGACTACAATGAGCAGTTCTTC. Amino acid sequence: CASSFRGLADYNEQFF.

The chain uses TRBV6-4 and TRBJ2-3; 7 nucleotides match TRBD2. Trimming took 2 bases from V and 0 from J; bases not matched to a gene: 2. Germline V lookup: CDR1 MRHNA, CDR2 SNTAGT. CDR3 length equals 15 residues. CDR3 bases: TGTGCCAGCAGTGACCGGGGGGATAGCACAGATACGCAGTATTTT. Protein: CASSDRGDSTDTQYF.

The rearrangement joins TRBV4-2 to TRBJ1-3; 8 bases are shared with TRBD1. J gave up 4 bases and V 0 bases, and 5 bases lay outside the gene matches. CDR3 length: 16 amino acids. The germline gives CDR1 LGHNA, CDR2 YNFKEQ. CDR3 in amino acids: CASSQDWTGYGNTIYF. Here the CDR3 DNA reads TGTGCCAGCAGCCAAGACTGGACAGGGTACGGAAACACCATATATTTT.

The gene calls are TRBV29-1 and TRBJ2-3, with 11 bases matching TRBD1. CDR3 size: 14 residues. J gave up 5 bases and V 4 bases, and 5 bases lay outside the gene matches. CDR1 is SQVTM, CDR2 ANQGSEA, per germline. DNA of the CDR3: TGCAGCGTTGTCGGACAGGGGGCAGGAGATACGCAGTATTTT. Amino acids: CSVVGQGAGDTQYF.

This clonotype occurred a few times. The rearrangement joins TRBV11-1 to TRBJ2-5, with 12 bases lining up with TRBD1. The CDR3 runs to 18 residues. CDR1 is SGHAT and CDR2 is FQDESV in the germline V gene (reference sequence). The V segment lost 0 bases and the J segment 5 bases; nucleotides outside the gene matches: 10. The CDR3: CASSLALIRDRGQETQYF. In nucleotides, the CDR3 is TGTGCCAGCAGCTTAGCCCTAATCCGGGACAGGGGGCAGGAGACCCAGTACTTC.